These 28 T cell receptor beta chains came from one sample sequenced in a study of OX40 agonist ivuxolimab in advanced cancers. Method: immunoSEQ multiplex PCR; TCRdb's copy keeps in-frame clones and lacks some. This sample has about 77,000 clones, with 65% to 90% found just once. Material: CD4+ or CD8+ T cells sorted from blood, obtained in a trial of the OX40 agonist ivuxolimab. These receptors were collected from an adult with an advanced solid tumor such as melanoma, head and neck, liver or kidney cancer.

CDR3 residues: CASSARWGVNTGELFF. The DNA of the CDR3 is TGTGCCAGCAGCGCCCGGTGGGGGGTAAACACCGGGGAGCTGTTTTTT. V gene TRBV5-4 combines with J gene TRBJ2-2; possible D gene TRBD2, 6 bases. The ends were cut back, 4 bases at V and 2 bases at J, with 15 bases in the middle. This CDR3 has 16 residues. Germline V lookup: CDR1 SGHNT, CDR2 YYREEE (reference sequence).

The J gene is TRBJ2-7, the V gene TRBV23-1; TRBD1 matches 9 bases. TRBV23-1 is given ORF status, its function remaining uncertain. The V gene end was trimmed by 8 bases and the J gene end by 7 bases; junction bases not matched to a gene: 12. This CDR3 contains 14 residues. CDR3 sequence: CASPTGTGLGEQYF. In nucleotides, the CDR3 is TGCGCCAGCCCGACCGGGACAGGGTTAGGAGAGCAGTACTTC.

The count of this clone is one. One end of the junction varies from germline; a read error may be responsible. The chain couples TRBV2 to TRBJ1-1, with D tentatively TRBD1 (6 bases). The CDR3 runs 15 residues. The germline gives CDR1 SNHLY, CDR2 FYNNEI. The CDR3 DNA reads as TGTGCCAGCAGGGAAGAGGAACAGGGTAACACTGAAGCTTTCTTT. Its protein product is CASREEEQGNTEAFF.

This sequence joins TRBV11-2 and TRBJ2-7; 12 bases match TRBD2. Per the germline V gene, CDR1 is SGHAT and CDR2 is FQNNGV. The CDR3 covers 17 residues. Trimming took 2 bases from V and 5 from J; bases not matched to a gene: 10. The CDR3 nucleotides read TGTGCCAGCAGCTTACTAGGGCTAGCGGGAGGGCTTAACGAGCAGTACTTC. Translated, it gives CASSLLGLAGGLNEQYF. The whole variable domain, remainder taken from reference TRBV11-2 and TRBJ2-7, is EAGVAQSPRYKIIEKRQSVAFWCNPISGHATLYWYQQILGQGPKLLIQFQNNGVVDDSQLPKDRFSAERLKGVDSTLKIQPAKLEDSAVYLCASSLLGLAGGLNEQYFGPGTRLTVT.

The chain recombines TRBV29-1 with TRBJ1-2, with D hard to call. With 7 bases removed from V and 2 bases from J, the gap between germline ends came to 8 bases. The CDR3 loop spans 11 amino acids. Germline V gene sequence: CDR1 SQVTM, CDR2 ANQGSEA. The CDR3 bases are TGCAGCGGTAAGGACAACTATGGCTACACCTTC. Protein product: CSGKDNYGYTF. The full variable domain, its missing parts supplied by reference TRBV29-1 and TRBJ1-2, is SAVISQKPSRDICQRGTSLTIQCQVDSQVTMMFWYRQQPGQSLTLIATANQGSEATYESGFVIDKFPISRPNLTFSTLTVSNMSPEDSSIYLCSGKDNYGYTFGSGTRLTVV.

V gene TRBV29-1 combines with J gene TRBJ2-7; D is possibly TRBD1 (5 bases). The germline CDR1 and CDR2 sequences are SQVTM and ANQGSEA. The CDR3 is 13 amino acids. V shed 4 bases and J shed 4 bases, with 14 bases lying between them. CDR3 bases: TGCAGCGTTGCCCAGGGATTTGCATACGAGCAGTACTTC. It is translated as CSVAQGFAYEQYF.

This clone was detected once. The chain is built from TRBV4-1 and TRBJ1-4, with 7 bases lining up with TRBD1. The CDR3 loop spans 16 amino acids. V trimming: 2 bases; J trimming: 7 bases; junction bases outside the gene matches: 10. Germline CDR1 reads MGHRA; CDR2 reads YSYEKL. The CDR3 sequence: CASSQTLPRGSEKLFF. Here the CDR3 DNA reads TGCGCCAGCAGCCAAACCCTCCCCAGGGGGTCTGAAAAACTGTTTTTT.

This clone appeared a few times. In the same sample, other DNA sequences code for this CDR3. The chain has TRBV7-9 and TRBJ1-1; tentative D call: TRBD1 (6 bases). In germline, CDR1 is SEHNR, CDR2 FQNEAQ (reference sequence). CDR3 length: 14 residues. The V end was cut by 4 bases, the J end by 5 bases, with 14 bases between. CDR3 nucleotides: TGTGCCAGCAGCTCCACGGGGGGGCGGACTGAAGCTTTCTTT. Amino acid sequence: CASSSTGGRTEAFF. The variable domain in full, with the rest retrieved from reference TRBV7-9 and TRBJ1-1, is DTGVSQNPRHKITKRGQNVTFRCDPISEHNRLYWYRQTLGQGPEFLTYFQNEAQLEKSRLLSDRFSAERPKGSFSTLEIQRTEQGDSAMYLCASSSTGGRTEAFFGQGTRLTVV.

This clone came up a few times. The chain has TRBV6-1 and TRBJ1-5; D possibly corresponds to TRBD1 (5 bases). The CDR3 totals 15 residues. Trimming shortened V by 4 bases and J by 7 bases, and 17 bases separated the two germline ends. Looked up from germline, CDR1 is MNHNS and CDR2 is SASEGT. The CDR3 loop is CASSVTGIGEQPQHF. In DNA, the CDR3 is TGTGCCAGCAGTGTAACAGGTATCGGGGAACAGCCCCAGCATTTT.

J is TRBJ2-1 and V is TRBV19; 9 bases agree with TRBD2. With V trimmed by 5 bases and J by 7 bases, 18 bases remained unmatched. Germline CDR1 reads LNHDA; CDR2 reads SQIVND (reference sequence). This CDR3 is built from 18 residues. The CDR3 region is CASSPPRAVAGEGNEQFF. The CDR3 DNA is TGTGCCAGTAGTCCCCCCCGGGCGGTAGCGGGAGAAGGAAATGAGCAGTTCTTC.

This chain connects TRBV9 to TRBJ1-2; perhaps TRBD1 as D (6 bases). Per germline, CDR1 SGDLS and CDR2 YYNGEE. Trimming removed 0 bases at V and 2 bases at J, with 11 bases between. The CDR3 runs to 15 residues. For the CDR3, the DNA is TGTGCCAGCAGCGTAGCAGGGGCCGCAAACTATGGCTACACCTTC. Translating it yields CASSVAGAANYGYTF. The complete variable domain, with remaining parts taken from reference TRBV9 and TRBJ1-2, reads DSGVTQTPKHLITATGQRVTLRCSPRSGDLSVYWYQQSLDQGLQFLIQYYNGEERAKGNILERFSAQQFPDLHSELNLSSLELGDSALYFCASSVAGAANYGYTFGSGTRLTVV.

The V gene is TRBV10-1, the J gene TRBJ2-5; weak D call: TRBD1 (6 bases). The length of the CDR3 is 14 residues. The V gene's germline CDR1 is WNHNN and CDR2 SYGVQD (reference sequence). Trimming cost V 3 bases and J 4 bases, with 12 bases left between them. CDR3 bases: TGCGCCAGCAGTGAAACCACCAGGGGAGAGACCCAGTACTTC. It specifies CASSETTRGETQYF.

This sequence joins TRBV18 and TRBJ1-2, with D possibly being TRBD1 (5 bases). V lost 5 bases to trimming and J lost 8 bases, with 15 bases between them. Germline assignment: CDR1 KGHSH and CDR2 LQKENI. The CDR3 has 13 residues. The CDR3 region has the DNA TGTGCCAGCTCATCACAGGTTCAAAGCGGCTACACCTTC. Translating it yields CASSSQVQSGYTF.

The chain has TRBV9 and TRBJ2-3; D is ambiguous. V gave up 2 bases and J gave up 0 bases, with 4 bases separating them. Germline V gene lookup returns CDR1 SGDLS and CDR2 YYNGEE. CDR3 length equals 13 residues. CDR3 protein: CASSVSSTDTQYF. CDR3 in DNA: TGTGCCAGCAGCGTCTCAAGCACAGATACGCAGTATTTT.

The chain has TRBV9 and TRBJ2-1; no clear D. V was cut by 4 bases and J by 5 bases, with 13 bases left in between. Germline V gene sequence: CDR1 SGDLS, CDR2 YYNGEE. This CDR3 spans 14 amino acids. CDR3 loop: CASSRRAANNEQFF. The CDR3 coding sequence is TGTGCCAGCAGCAGACGGGCCGCAAACAATGAGCAGTTCTTC.

This chain uses TRBV7-9 with TRBJ2-2; a weak D match, TRBD1 (5 bases). CDR1 and CDR2 (germline): SEHNR, FQNEAQ (reference sequence). V shed 2 bases and J shed 6 bases, with 13 bases lying between them. This CDR3 region has 15 residues. The CDR3 loop is CASSLLQGRAGELFF. In nucleotides, the CDR3 is TGTGCCAGCAGCTTATTGCAGGGAAGGGCCGGGGAGCTGTTTTTT.

This chain joins TRBV28 and TRBJ2-1, with TRBD2 matching over 7 bases. The V segment lost 5 bases and the J segment 3 bases; nucleotides outside the gene matches: 13. The germline CDR1 and CDR2 sequences are MDHEN and SYDVKM. The CDR3 covers 17 residues. The CDR3 bases are TGTGCCAGCAGTCCCCCTTTGCGGGAGAAGGTCTACAATGAGCAGTTCTTC. Its translation: CASSPPLREKVYNEQFF.

The chain employs TRBV15 and TRBJ2-5; tentative D call: TRBD1 (5 bases). This CDR3 region has 15 residues. With 3 bases removed from V and 5 bases from J, the gap between germline ends came to 16 bases. In germline, CDR1 is LNHNV, CDR2 YYDKDF (reference sequence). The DNA of the CDR3 is TGTGCCACCAGCAGTCAGCAGGGAAGTGAGGAGACCCAGTACTTC. Protein sequence: CATSSQQGSEETQYF. Full variable domain (remainder filled in from reference TRBV15 and TRBJ2-5): DAMVIQNPRYQVTQFGKPVTLSCSQTLNHNVMYWYQQKSSQAPKLLFHYYDKDFNNEADTPDNFQSRRPNTSFCFLDIRSPGLGDTAMYLCATSSQQGSEETQYFGPGTRLLVL.

This clone was picked up a small number of times. V gene TRBV5-4 combines with J gene TRBJ2-1, with D possibly being TRBD1 (5 bases). Germline-derived CDR1 and CDR2 are SGHNT and YYREEE (reference sequence). The V and J ends lost 0 bases and 2 bases respectively, with 12 bases between them. There are 16 residues in the CDR3. For the CDR3, the DNA is TGTGCCAGCAGCTTGGACGGCAGGGTGACCTACAATGAGCAGTTCTTC. Translation: CASSLDGRVTYNEQFF.

This clone was seen only once. This chain links TRBV14 with TRBJ2-5; a weak D match, TRBD1 (6 bases). V was pared by 0 bases and J by 5 bases, with 10 bases between. Germline-derived CDR1 and CDR2 are SGHDN and FVKESK. The CDR3 runs to 14 residues. CDR3 region: CASSQDYRGETQYF. The CDR3 nucleotides read TGTGCCAGCAGCCAAGATTATAGGGGGGAGACCCAGTACTTC.

V is TRBV19 and J is TRBJ1-1; TRBD1 might be the D (6 bases). The CDR3 has 15 residues. CDR1 is LNHDA, CDR2 SQIVND, per germline (reference sequence). The V and J ends lost 4 bases and 0 bases respectively, with 12 bases between them. The CDR3 is CASSRGQIMNTEAFF. The CDR3 DNA follows: TGTGCCAGTAGTAGGGGGCAGATCATGAACACTGAAGCTTTCTTT.

The chain is built from TRBV18 and TRBJ2-7; 7 bases line up with TRBD2. Unmatched junction bases numbered 7, after V lost 0 bases and J lost 5 bases. This CDR3 is built from 15 residues. Germline CDR1 KGHSH, CDR2 LQKENI. In DNA, the CDR3 is TGTGCCAGCTCACCACCTTCCCCTAGCGGCGACGAGCAGTACTTC. Translating it yields CASSPPSPSGDEQYF.

The V and J genes are TRBV7-2 and TRBJ2-6; the D is unclear. The germline V and J ends were trimmed by 1 base and 0 bases, with 10 bases remaining between them. CDR1 and CDR2 from the germline V gene are SGHTA and FQGNSA. The CDR3 has 17 residues. The CDR3: CASSLGPLFSGANVLTF. The DNA of the CDR3 is TGTGCCAGCAGCTTAGGGCCCCTATTCTCTGGGGCCAACGTCCTGACTTTC.

V is TRBV15 and J is TRBJ1-2, with D possibly being TRBD1 (5 bases). CDR3 length: 15 residues. Germline V gene lookup returns CDR1 LNHNV and CDR2 YYDKDF (reference sequence). With 0 bases removed from V and 4 bases from J, the gap between germline ends came to 12 bases. For the CDR3, the DNA is TGTGCCACCAGCAGAGATTATCAGGGCCTCTATGGCTACACCTTC. This gives the protein CATSRDYQGLYGYTF.

This clone has a single count. The chain couples TRBV29-1 to TRBJ2-5, with 7 bases that match TRBD2. V shed 7 bases and J 2 bases; nucleotides not matched to a gene: 7. CDR1 and CDR2 from the germline V gene are SQVTM and ANQGSEA. CDR3 length: 13 amino acids. The CDR3 nucleotides read TGCAGCGCTCAATGGGGGGGACAAGAGACCCAGTACTTC. Its protein product is CSAQWGGQETQYF.

This clone was detected a few times. J is TRBJ1-2 and V is TRBV6-5; 8 nucleotides align to TRBD1. The CDR3 is 13 residues long. The V and J ends lost 5 bases and 6 bases, in that order; junction bases with no gene match: 5. Germline V gene sequence: CDR1 MNHEY, CDR2 SVGAGI. In DNA form, the CDR3 reads TGTGCCAGCAGTCGTGGACAGGGCGATGGCTACACCTTC. This gives the protein CASSRGQGDGYTF.

V gene TRBV6-5 combines with J gene TRBJ2-1; 7 bases match TRBD1. Germline-derived CDR1 and CDR2 are MNHEY and SVGAGI. CDR3 length: 14 amino acids. V lost 2 bases, J lost 4 bases, and 2 bases stayed unmatched. The CDR3 sequence: CASSYDRAYNEQFF. CDR3 DNA: TGTGCCAGCAGTTACGACAGGGCTTACAATGAGCAGTTCTTC.

This clone was recorded only once. The chain has TRBV7-9 and TRBJ1-2; D is unclear. The CDR3 is 13 residues long. Germline loops: CDR1 SEHNR, CDR2 FQNEAQ (reference sequence). Trimming pared 2 bases from V and 7 bases from J, leaving 11 bases between. The CDR3 loop is CASSLYNPPGYTF. The DNA of the CDR3 is TGTGCCAGCAGCTTATATAACCCGCCTGGCTACACCTTC.